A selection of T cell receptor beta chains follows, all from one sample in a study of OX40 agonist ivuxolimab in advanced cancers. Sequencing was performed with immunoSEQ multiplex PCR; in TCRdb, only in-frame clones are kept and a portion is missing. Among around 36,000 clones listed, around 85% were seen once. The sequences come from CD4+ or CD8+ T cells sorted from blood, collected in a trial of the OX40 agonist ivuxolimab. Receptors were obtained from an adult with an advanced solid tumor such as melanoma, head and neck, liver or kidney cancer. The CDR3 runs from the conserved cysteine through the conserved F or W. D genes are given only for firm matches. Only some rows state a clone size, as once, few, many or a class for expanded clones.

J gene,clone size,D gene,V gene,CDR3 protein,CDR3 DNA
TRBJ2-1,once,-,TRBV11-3,CASSLDGNYNEQFF,TGTGCCAGCAGCTTAGACGGGAACTACAATGAGCAGTTCTTC
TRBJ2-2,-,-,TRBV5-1,CASSQQGFNTGELFF,TGCGCCAGCAGTCAACAGGGATTCAACACCGGGGAGCTGTTTTTT
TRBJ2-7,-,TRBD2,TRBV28,CASRPGGAGKSHEQYF,TGTGCCAGCAGACCGGGGGGAGCAGGGAAGAGCCACGAGCAGTACTTC
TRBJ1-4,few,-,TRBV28,CASSLGEGGDEKLFF,TGTGCCAGCAGTTTAGGAGAGGGGGGCGATGAAAAACTGTTTTTT
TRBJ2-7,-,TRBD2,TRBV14,CASSQARGSGGLYEQYF,TGTGCCAGCAGCCAAGCCCGTGGTAGCGGGGGCCTCTACGAGCAGTACTTC
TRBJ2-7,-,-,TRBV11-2,CASSLKDGFYEQYF,TGTGCCAGCAGCTTAAAGGACGGCTTCTACGAGCAGTACTTC
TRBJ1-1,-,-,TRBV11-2,CASSLVYGPGTTEAFF,TGTGCCAGCAGCTTAGTTTATGGACCAGGGACCACTGAAGCTTTCTTT
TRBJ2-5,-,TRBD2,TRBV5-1,CASSLGLAGSGEETQYF,TGCGCCAGCAGCTTGGGACTAGCGGGGAGTGGAGAAGAGACCCAGTACTTC
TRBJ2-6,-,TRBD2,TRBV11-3,CASSFMRAGAISGANVLTF,TGTGCCAGCAGCTTCATGCGAGCGGGGGCCATCTCTGGGGCCAACGTCCTGACTTTC
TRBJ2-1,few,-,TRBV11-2,CASSLESRSSYNEQFF,TGTGCCAGCAGCTTAGAATCCAGGAGCTCCTACAATGAGCAGTTCTTC
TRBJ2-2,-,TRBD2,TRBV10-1,CASSDSGPNTGELFF,TGCGCCAGCAGTGATAGCGGGCCTAACACCGGGGAGCTGTTTTTT
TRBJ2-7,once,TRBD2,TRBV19,CASSLGTSRSSYEQYF,TGTGCCAGTAGTCTTGGGACTAGCAGGAGCTCCTACGAGCAGTACTTC
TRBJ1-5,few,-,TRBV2,CASSGPEGQPQHF,TGTGCCAGCAGCGGACCGGAGGGGCAGCCCCAGCATTTT
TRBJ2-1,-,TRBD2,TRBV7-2,CASSLVAGGPTGEQFF,TGTGCCAGCAGCTTAGTCGCGGGAGGGCCCACAGGTGAGCAGTTCTTC
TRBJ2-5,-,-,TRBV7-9,CASSHLRGEVETQYF,TGTGCCAGCAGCCACTTGAGAGGGGAGGTCGAGACCCAGTACTTC
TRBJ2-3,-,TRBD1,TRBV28,CASSRGQGAKDTQYF,TGTGCCAGCAGTCGAGGACAGGGGGCAAAAGATACGCAGTATTTT
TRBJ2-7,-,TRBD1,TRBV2,CASSEPGTGTGVSEQYF,TGTGCCAGCAGTGAACCCGGGACAGGTACAGGTGTCTCCGAGCAGTACTTC
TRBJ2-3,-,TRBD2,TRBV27,CASSPLGSGRGGTDTQYF,TGTGCCAGCAGTCCCTTGGGTAGCGGGAGAGGGGGTACAGATACGCAGTATTTT
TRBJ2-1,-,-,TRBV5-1,CASRQLSYNEQFF,TGCGCCAGCAGACAGCTCTCCTACAATGAGCAGTTCTTC
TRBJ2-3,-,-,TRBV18,CASSPDTAYTDTQYF,TGTGCCAGCTCACCAGACACTGCATACACAGATACGCAGTATTTT
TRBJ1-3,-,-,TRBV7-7,CASSLDRVKGNTIYF,TGTGCCAGCAGCTTAGACAGGGTAAAAGGAAACACCATATATTTT
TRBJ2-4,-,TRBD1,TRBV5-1,CASSLGTVEAKNIQYF,TGCGCCAGCAGCTTAGGGACAGTGGAAGCCAAAAACATTCAGTACTTC
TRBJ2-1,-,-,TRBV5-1,CASSLAGNVVGEQFF,TGCGCCAGCAGCTTGGCCGGTAATGTTGTGGGAGAGCAGTTCTTC
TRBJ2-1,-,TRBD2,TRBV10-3,CAISSGTSGSDEQFF,TGTGCCATCAGCTCCGGGACTAGCGGGAGCGATGAGCAGTTCTTC
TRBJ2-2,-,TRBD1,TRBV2,CASSGQGSGTGELFF,TGTGCCAGCAGCGGACAGGGGTCGGGAACCGGGGAGCTGTTTTTT
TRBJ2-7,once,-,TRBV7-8,CASVEVGAASYEQYF,TGTGCCAGCGTCGAGGTCGGGGCAGCTTCCTACGAGCAGTACTTC
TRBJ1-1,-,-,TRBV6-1,CASSEEYTEAFF,TGTGCCAGCAGTGAAGAATACACTGAAGCTTTCTTT
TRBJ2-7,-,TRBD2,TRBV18,CASSPPGSRRGGYEQYF,TGTGCCAGCTCACCACCAGGGTCTCGGCGGGGGGGCTACGAGCAGTACTTC
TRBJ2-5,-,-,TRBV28,CASSSTGATRETQYF,TGTGCCAGCAGCTCAACGGGGGCGACCAGGGAGACCCAGTACTTC
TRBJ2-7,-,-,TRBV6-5,CASSYSGGPYEQYF,TGTGCCAGCAGTTACTCCGGGGGGCCCTACGAGCAGTACTTC
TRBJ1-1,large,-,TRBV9,CASSGSNTEAFF,TGTGCCAGCAGCGGGTCGAACACTGAAGCTTTCTTT
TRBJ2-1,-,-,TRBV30,CAWNKGGSYNEQFF,TGTGCCTGGAACAAAGGAGGGAGCTACAATGAGCAGTTCTTC
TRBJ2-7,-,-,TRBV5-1,CASSENGYEQYF,TGCGCCAGCAGCGAAAACGGGTACGAGCAGTACTTC
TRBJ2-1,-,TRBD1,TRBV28,CASSSGTASFYNEQFF,TGTGCCAGCAGTTCTGGGACAGCGAGTTTTTACAATGAGCAGTTCTTC
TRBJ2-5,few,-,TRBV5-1,CASSLSQYRETQYF,TGCGCCAGCAGCTTGAGTCAATATAGGGAGACCCAGTACTTC
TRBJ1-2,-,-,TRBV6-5,CASSYAVTGWGYTF,TGTGCCAGCAGTTACGCGGTTACAGGTTGGGGCTACACCTTC
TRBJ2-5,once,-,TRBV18,CASSRGMETQYF,TGTGCCAGCTCACGGGGGATGGAGACCCAGTACTTC
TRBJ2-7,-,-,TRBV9,CASSASVGGPYEQYF,TGTGCCAGCAGCGCCTCGGTGGGGGGCCCCTACGAGCAGTACTTC
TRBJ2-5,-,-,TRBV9,CASSREGVGETQYF,TGTGCCAGCAGCCGCGAAGGGGTTGGAGAGACCCAGTACTTC
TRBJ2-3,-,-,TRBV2,CASSEGGPDIDTQYF,TGTGCCAGCAGTGAAGGGGGACCAGACATAGATACGCAGTATTTT
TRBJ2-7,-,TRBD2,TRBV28,CASSFEGLAVFEQYF,TGTGCCAGCAGTTTTGAGGGACTAGCGGTTTTCGAGCAGTACTTC
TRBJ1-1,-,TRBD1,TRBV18,CASSRDRNTEAFF,TGTGCCAGCTCACGGGACAGAAACACTGAAGCTTTCTTT
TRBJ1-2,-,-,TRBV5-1,CASSLGFNYGYTF,TGCGCCAGCAGCTTAGGGTTCAACTATGGCTACACCTTC
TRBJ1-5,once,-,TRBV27,CASSPGAVRNQPQHF,TGTGCCAGCAGTCCTGGGGCAGTACGCAATCAGCCCCAGCATTTT
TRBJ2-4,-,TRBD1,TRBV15,CATSRSKPGQGNIQYF,TGTGCCACCAGCAGATCCAAACCGGGACAGGGAAACATTCAGTACTTC
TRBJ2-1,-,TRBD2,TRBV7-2,CASYKLGLAGGSNEQFF,TGTGCCAGCTACAAGTTGGGGCTAGCGGGAGGGTCAAATGAGCAGTTCTTC
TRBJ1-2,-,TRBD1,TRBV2,CASSLQGWDGYTF,TGTGCCAGCAGCTTACAGGGGTGGGATGGCTACACCTTC
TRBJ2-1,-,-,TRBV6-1,CASSEAFDLDRHNEQFF,TGTGCCAGCAGTGAAGCATTCGATTTGGACCGACACAATGAGCAGTTCTTC
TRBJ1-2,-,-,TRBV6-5,CASSPGTVRYTF,TGTGCCAGCAGTCCAGGGACGGTCCGCTACACCTTC
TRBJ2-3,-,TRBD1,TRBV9,CASSYGQGYSTDTQYF,TGTGCCAGCAGCTACGGACAGGGTTACAGCACAGATACGCAGTATTTT
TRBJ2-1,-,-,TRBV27,CASGRTGEDEQFF,TGTGCCAGCGGTCGAACAGGGGAGGATGAGCAGTTCTTC